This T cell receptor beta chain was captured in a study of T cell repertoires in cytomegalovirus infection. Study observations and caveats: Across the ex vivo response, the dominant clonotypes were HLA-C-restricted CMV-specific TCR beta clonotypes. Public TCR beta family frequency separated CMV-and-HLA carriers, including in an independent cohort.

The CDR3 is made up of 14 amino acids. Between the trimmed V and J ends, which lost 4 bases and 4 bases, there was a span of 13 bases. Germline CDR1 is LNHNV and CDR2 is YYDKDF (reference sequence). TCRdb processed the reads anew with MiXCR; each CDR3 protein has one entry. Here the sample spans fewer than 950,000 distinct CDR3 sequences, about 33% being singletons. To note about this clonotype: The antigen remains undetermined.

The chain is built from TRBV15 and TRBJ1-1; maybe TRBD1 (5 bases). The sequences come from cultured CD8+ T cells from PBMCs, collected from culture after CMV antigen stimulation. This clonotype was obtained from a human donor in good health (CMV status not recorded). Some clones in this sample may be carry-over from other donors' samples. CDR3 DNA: TGTGCCACCAGCACCCGTGGGGGGAGCACTGAAGCTTTCTTT. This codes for CATSTRGGSTEAFF.